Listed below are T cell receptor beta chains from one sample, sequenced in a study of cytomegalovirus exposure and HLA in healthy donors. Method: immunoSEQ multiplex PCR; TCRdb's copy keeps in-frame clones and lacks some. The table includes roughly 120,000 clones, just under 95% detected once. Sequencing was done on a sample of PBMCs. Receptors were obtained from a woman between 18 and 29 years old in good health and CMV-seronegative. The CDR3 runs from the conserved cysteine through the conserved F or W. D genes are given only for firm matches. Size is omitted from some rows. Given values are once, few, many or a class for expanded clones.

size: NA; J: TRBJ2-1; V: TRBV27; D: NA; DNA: TGTGCCAGCAGCGCGACAGGCAGCCTTTTCGATGAGCAGTTCTTC; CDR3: CASSATGSLFDEQFF
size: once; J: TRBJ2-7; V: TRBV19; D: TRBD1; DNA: TGTGCCAGTAGTCCGGGACAGACCTACGAGCAGTACTTC; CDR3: CASSPGQTYEQYF
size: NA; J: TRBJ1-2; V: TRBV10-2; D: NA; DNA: TGCGCCAGCAGTGGGGTCCGGACATTGGACTATGGCTACACCTTC; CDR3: CASSGVRTLDYGYTF
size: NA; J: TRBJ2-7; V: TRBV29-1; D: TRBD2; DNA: TGCAGCGTTGAAGATAGGACTAGCGACCGAAGGCCCTACGAGCAGTACTTC; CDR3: CSVEDRTSDRRPYEQYF
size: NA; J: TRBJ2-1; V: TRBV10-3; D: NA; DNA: TGTGCCATCAGTGGGCAGGGCCCATACAATGAGCAGTTCTTC; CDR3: CAISGQGPYNEQFF
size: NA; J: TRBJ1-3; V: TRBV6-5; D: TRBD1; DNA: TGTGCCAGCAGTTACTCGACAGGGACCTCTGGAAACACCATATATTTT; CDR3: CASSYSTGTSGNTIYF
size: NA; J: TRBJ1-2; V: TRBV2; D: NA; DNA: TGTGCCAGCCCCCTCGCCCCATCCGGGGACTATGGCTACACCTTC; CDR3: CASPLAPSGDYGYTF
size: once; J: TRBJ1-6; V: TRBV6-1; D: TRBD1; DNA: TGTGCCAGCAGTGAAGGGGCAGGGGGTCGTAATTCACCCCTCCACTTT; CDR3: CASSEGAGGRNSPLHF
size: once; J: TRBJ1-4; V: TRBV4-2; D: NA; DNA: TGTGCCAGCAGCCAAGTTGGCGGGCAGCCCAATGAAAAACTGTTTTTT; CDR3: CASSQVGGQPNEKLFF
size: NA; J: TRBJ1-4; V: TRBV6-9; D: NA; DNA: TGTGCCAGCAGTTACTCGTGGCAGGAGGGTGGAAAACTGTTTTTT; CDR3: CASSYSWQEGGKLFF
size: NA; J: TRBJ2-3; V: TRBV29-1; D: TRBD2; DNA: TGCAGCTGCACCCCCGGGGGGGGCATCGGGACAGATACGCAGTATTTT; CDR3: CSCTPGGGIGTDTQYF
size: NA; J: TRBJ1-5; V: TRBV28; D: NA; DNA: TGTGCCAGCAGGTTGAGGTCGGCTCAGCCCCAGCATTTT; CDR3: CASRLRSAQPQHF
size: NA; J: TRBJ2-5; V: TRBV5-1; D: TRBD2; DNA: TGCGCCAGCAGCTTAACGGGGGGGGCGTGGGAGACCCAGTACTTC; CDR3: CASSLTGGAWETQYF
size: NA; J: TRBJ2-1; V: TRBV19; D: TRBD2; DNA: TGTGCCAGTCACCGTAGCGGGAGCTTGAATGAGCAGTTCTTC; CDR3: CASHRSGSLNEQFF
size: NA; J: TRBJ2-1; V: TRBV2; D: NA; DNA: TGTGCCAGCAGGGACTTAGCGGAAGGGCCATACAATGAGCAGTTCTTC; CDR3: CASRDLAEGPYNEQFF
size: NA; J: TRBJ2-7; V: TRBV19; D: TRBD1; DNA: TGTGCCAGTAGTGGGCAGGGGGCGAAACCCTACGAGCAGTACTTC; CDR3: CASSGQGAKPYEQYF
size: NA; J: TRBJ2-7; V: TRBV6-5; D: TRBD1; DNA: TGTGCCAGCAGTTACGTTGGACAGGGGCCCTACGAGCAGTACTTC; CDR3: CASSYVGQGPYEQYF
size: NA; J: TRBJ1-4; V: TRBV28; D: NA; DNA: TGTGCCACCCAAACTGGTGGGGGGGAAAAACTGTTTTTT; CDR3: CATQTGGGEKLFF
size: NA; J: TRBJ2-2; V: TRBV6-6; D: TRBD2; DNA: TGTGCCAGCAGTTCCTTCGCGGGGGGGAGCGCCGGGGAGCTGTTTTTT; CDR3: CASSSFAGGSAGELFF
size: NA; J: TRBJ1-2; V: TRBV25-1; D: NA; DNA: TGTGCCAGCAGGGGGCTAAACTATGGCTACACCTTC; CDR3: CASRGLNYGYTF
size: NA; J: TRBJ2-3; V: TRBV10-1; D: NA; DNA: TGCGCCAGCAGTGATGATGCGGGGTACTTGAATTTT; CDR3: CASSDDAGYLNF
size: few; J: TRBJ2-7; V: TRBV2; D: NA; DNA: TGTGCCAGCAGTGGGCTAGCGACCTACGAGCAGTACTTC; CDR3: CASSGLATYEQYF
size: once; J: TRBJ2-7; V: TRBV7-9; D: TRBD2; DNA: TGTGCCAGCAGCTTATCACGAGGAAGCGGGAGGCCTTTTTACGAGCAGTACTTC; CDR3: CASSLSRGSGRPFYEQYF
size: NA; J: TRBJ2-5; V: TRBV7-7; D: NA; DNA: TGTGCTAGCAGCTTTGGGCCGGGAGAGTTAGAGACCCAGTACTTC; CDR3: CASSFGPGELETQYF
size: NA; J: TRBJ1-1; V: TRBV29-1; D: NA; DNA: TGCAGCGTGACAAGAATAAAGACTGAAGCTTTCTTT; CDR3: CSVTRIKTEAFF
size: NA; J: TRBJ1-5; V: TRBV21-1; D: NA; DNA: TGTGCCAGCAGCAAAGCCAGGGCAGGGTCTTGTCCCCAGCATTTT; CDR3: CASSKARAGSCPQHF
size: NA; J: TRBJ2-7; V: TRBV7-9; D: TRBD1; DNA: TGTGCCAGCAGCCCCCGGGACAGCTCCTACGAGCAGTACTTC; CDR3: CASSPRDSSYEQYF
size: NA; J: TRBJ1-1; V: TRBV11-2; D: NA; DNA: TGTGCCAGCAGCTTAGGCCCAACGGCTGAAGCTTTCTTT; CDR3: CASSLGPTAEAFF
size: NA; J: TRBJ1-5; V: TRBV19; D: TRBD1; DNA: TGTGCCAGTAGCCATACAGGGGGCAATCAGCCCCAGCATTTT; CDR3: CASSHTGGNQPQHF
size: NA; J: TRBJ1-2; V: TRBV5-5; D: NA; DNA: TGTGCCAGCTTGGGGGGGGCTGTGGACAACTATGGCTACACCTTC; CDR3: CASLGGAVDNYGYTF
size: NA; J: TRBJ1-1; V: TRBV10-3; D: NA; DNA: TGTGCCATCAGCCCGACAGGGAACACTGAAGCTTTCTTT; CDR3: CAISPTGNTEAFF
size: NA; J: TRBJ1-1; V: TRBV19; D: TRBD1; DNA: TGTGCCAGTAGTAGCCGGGACAGGGAGGCTTTCTTT; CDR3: CASSSRDREAFF
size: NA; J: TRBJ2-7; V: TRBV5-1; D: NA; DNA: TGCGCCAGCAGCTCGCAAACACAGGGATCCGAGCAGTACTTC; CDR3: CASSSQTQGSEQYF
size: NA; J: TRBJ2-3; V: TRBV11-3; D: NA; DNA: TGTGCCAGCAGCCGGAGGTCCGAGACAGGCTACACAGATACGCAGTATTTT; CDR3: CASSRRSETGYTDTQYF
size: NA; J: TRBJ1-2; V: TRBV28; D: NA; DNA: TGTGCCAGCAGTTCTTGGTTTGCGGGCGGCTACACCTTC; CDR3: CASSSWFAGGYTF
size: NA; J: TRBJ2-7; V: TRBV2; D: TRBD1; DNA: TGTGCCAGCAGTTATATAAGACAGGGGGCTTCCTACGAGCAGTACTTC; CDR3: CASSYIRQGASYEQYF
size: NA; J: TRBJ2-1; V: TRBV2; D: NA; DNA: TGTGCCAGCAGTGAATCGTCCAGGCGCAATGAGCAGTTCTTC; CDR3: CASSESSRRNEQFF
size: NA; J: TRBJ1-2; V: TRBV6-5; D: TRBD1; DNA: TGTGCCAGCAGCCTGGGACAGTCTAACTATGGCTACACCTTC; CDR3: CASSLGQSNYGYTF
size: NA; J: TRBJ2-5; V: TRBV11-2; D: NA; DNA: TGTGCCAGCAGCTTAGATCGGTTTGAGACCCAGTACTTC; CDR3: CASSLDRFETQYF
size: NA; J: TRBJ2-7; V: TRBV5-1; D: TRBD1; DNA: TGCGCCAGCAGCCGGACAGGGAGTTCCTACGAGCAGTACTTC; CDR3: CASSRTGSSYEQYF
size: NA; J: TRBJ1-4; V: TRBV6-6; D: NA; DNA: TGTGCCAGCAGCCCCGACCGCATCATCGGGGAAAAACTGTTTTTT; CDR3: CASSPDRIIGEKLFF
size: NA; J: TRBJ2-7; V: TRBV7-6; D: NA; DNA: TGTGCCAGCAGCTTAGCGGACTTCAGCTCCTACGAGCAGTACTTC; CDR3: CASSLADFSSYEQYF
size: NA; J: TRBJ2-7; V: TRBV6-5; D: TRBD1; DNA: TGTGCCAGCAGTTACTCGGGGACAGGGAAGGACGAGCAGTACTTC; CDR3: CASSYSGTGKDEQYF
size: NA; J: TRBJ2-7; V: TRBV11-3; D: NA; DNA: TGTGCCAGCAGCTTCCCAACTCCGGGGAAGGGCCCTCACCTCTACGAGCAGTACTTC; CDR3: CASSFPTPGKGPHLYEQYF
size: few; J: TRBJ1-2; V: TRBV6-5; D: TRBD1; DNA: TGTGCCAGCAGTTATGGGACAGGGACCGGCTACACCTTC; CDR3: CASSYGTGTGYTF
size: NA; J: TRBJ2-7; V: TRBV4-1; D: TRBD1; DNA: TGCGCCAGCAGCCCCTCACAGGGGAGCTCCTACGAGCAGTACTTC; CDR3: CASSPSQGSSYEQYF
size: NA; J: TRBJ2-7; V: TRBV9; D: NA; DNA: TGTGCCAGCAGCGTAGCTATGGGGGGTCGCGACGAGCAGTACTTC; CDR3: CASSVAMGGRDEQYF
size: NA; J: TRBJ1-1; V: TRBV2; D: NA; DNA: TGTGCCAGTACGGACGGACTTGAGACTGAAGCTTTCTTT; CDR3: CASTDGLETEAFF
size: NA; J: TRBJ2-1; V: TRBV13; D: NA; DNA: TGTGCCAGCAGCTTGACTAATGAGCAGTTCTTC; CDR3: CASSLTNEQFF
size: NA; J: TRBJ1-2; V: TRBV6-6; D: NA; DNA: TGTGCCAGCACCTTGGGACTCAGCAGCCGATTTGGCTACACCTTC; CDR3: CASTLGLSSRFGYTF
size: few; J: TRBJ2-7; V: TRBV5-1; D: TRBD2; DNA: TGCGCCAGCAGCCCGAGGGGACTAGGCCCAATTCGTGGCTACGAGCAGTACTTC; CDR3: CASSPRGLGPIRGYEQYF
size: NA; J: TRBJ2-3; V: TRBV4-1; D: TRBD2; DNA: TGCGCCAGCAGCCAAGTGCAGGTGGTCGTTGCGGGGGGCATCACAGATACGCAGTATTTT; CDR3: CASSQVQVVVAGGITDTQYF
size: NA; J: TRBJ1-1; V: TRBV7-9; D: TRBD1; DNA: TGTGCCAGCAGCCCTACAGGGGGCACTGAAGCTTTCTTT; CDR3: CASSPTGGTEAFF
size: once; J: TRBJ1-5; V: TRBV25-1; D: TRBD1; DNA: TGTGCCAGCAGTGGGACAGGGTATCAGCCCCAGCATTTT; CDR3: CASSGTGYQPQHF
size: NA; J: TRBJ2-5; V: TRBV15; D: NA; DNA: TGTGCCACCAGCGGGGACACCCAAGAGACCCAGTACTTC; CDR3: CATSGDTQETQYF
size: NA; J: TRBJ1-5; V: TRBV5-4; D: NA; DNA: TGTGCCAGCAGCTTTGGGGGCGATCAGCCCCAGCATTTT; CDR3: CASSFGGDQPQHF
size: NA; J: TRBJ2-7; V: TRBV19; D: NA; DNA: TGTGCCAGTAGCTTCCAGGGGGGCTCCTACGAGCAGTACTTC; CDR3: CASSFQGGSYEQYF
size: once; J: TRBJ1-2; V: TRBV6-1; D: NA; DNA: TGTGCCAGCAGTCCCCCAGCGGGGTACTATGGCTACACCTTC; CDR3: CASSPPAGYYGYTF
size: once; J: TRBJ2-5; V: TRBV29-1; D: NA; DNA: TGCAGCGTGGGACTTATGGCGGGTACCCAGTACTTC; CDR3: CSVGLMAGTQYF